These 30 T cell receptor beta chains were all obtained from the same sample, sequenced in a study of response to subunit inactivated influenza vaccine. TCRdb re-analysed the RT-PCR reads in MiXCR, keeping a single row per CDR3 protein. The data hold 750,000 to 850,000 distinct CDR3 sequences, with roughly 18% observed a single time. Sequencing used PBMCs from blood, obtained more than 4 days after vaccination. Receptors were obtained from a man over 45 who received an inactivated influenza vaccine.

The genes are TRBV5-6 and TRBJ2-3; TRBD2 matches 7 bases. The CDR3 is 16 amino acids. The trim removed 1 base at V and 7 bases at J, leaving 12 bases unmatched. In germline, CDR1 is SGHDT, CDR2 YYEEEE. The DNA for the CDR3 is TGTGCCAGCAGCTTGAGGCTGGTCTCTAGCGGCTATACGCAGTATTTT. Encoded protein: CASSLRLVSSGYTQYF.

CDR3 sequence: CASSLVVRSFDNEQFF. The CDR3 region has the DNA TGTGCCAGCAGCTTAGTGGTTCGTTCGTTCGACAATGAGCAGTTCTTC. The J gene is TRBJ2-1, the V gene TRBV7-9; D is unclear. Germline values: CDR1 SEHNR, CDR2 FQNEAQ (reference sequence). Trimming shortened V by 1 base and J by 5 bases, and 15 bases separated the two germline ends. The CDR3 runs 16 residues.

The CDR3, as DNA: TGCGCCAGCAGCCAATCGAGGAACGTAGATACCTACAATGAGCAGTTCTTC. It yields the protein CASSQSRNVDTYNEQFF. This chain connects TRBV4-1 to TRBJ2-1; D not resolved. The ends were cut back, 2 bases at V and 2 bases at J, with 16 bases in the middle. From germline, CDR1 is MGHRA and CDR2 YSYEKL. CDR3 length: 17 residues.

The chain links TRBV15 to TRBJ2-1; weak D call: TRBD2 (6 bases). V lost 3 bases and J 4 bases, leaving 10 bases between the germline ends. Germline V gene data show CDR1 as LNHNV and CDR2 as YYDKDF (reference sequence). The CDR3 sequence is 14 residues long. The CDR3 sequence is CATSRSGSYNEQFF. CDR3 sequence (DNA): TGTGCCACCAGCAGGAGCGGGTCTTACAATGAGCAGTTCTTC.

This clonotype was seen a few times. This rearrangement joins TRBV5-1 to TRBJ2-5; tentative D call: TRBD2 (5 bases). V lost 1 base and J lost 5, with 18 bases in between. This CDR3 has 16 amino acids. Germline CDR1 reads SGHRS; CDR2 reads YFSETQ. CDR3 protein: CASSLYFGVKGETQYF. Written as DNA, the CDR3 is TGCGCCAGCAGCTTGTATTTCGGGGTGAAAGGGGAGACCCAGTACTTC.

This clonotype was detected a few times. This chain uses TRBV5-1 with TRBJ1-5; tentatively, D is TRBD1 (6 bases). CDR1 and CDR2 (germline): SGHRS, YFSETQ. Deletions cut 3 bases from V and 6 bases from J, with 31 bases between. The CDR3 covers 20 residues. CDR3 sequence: CASSSCRPPGGGQGRQPQHF. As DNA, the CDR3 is TGCGCCAGCAGCTCCTGCCGGCCCCCCGGGGGCGGGCAGGGGCGTCAGCCCCAGCATTTT.

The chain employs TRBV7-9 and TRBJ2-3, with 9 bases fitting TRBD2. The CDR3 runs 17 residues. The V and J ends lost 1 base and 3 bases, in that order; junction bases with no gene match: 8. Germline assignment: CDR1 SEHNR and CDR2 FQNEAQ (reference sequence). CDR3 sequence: CASSLGSGRESTDTQYF. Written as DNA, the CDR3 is TGTGCCAGCAGCTTAGGTAGCGGGAGAGAGAGTACAGATACGCAGTATTTT.

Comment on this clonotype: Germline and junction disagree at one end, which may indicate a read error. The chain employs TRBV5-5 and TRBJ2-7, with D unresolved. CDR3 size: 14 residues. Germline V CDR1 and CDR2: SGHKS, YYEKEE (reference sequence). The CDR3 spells CSSSLAPARYEQYF. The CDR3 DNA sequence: TGTTCCAGCAGCTTGGCCCCGGCACGCTACGAGCAGTACTTC.

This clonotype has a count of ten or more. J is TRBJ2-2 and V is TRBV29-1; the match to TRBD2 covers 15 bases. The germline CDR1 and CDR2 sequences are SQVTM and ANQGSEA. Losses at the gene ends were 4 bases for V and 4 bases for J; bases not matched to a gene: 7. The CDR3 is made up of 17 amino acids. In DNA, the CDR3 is TGCAGCGTTGGCGGAGGACTAGCGGGAGGGAGCACCGGGGAGCTGTTTTTT. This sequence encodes CSVGGGLAGGSTGELFF.

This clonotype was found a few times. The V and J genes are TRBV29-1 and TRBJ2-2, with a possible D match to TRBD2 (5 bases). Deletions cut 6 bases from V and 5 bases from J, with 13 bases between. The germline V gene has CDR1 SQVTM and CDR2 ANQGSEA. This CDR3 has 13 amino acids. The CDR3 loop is CSVVSSSTGELFF. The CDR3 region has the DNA TGCAGCGTAGTGTCTAGCTCGACCGGGGAGCTGTTTTTT.

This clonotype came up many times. In DNA form, the CDR3 reads TGCGCCAGCAGCCAAAATAGACAGGTCCGCCAAGAGACCCAGTACTTC. It is translated as CASSQNRQVRQETQYF. The chain combines TRBV4-1 with TRBJ2-5, with TRBD1 as a possible D gene (6 bases). Germline-derived CDR1 and CDR2 are MGHRA and YSYEKL. V was clipped by 2 bases and J by 1 base, with 14 bases between them. This CDR3 region has 16 residues.

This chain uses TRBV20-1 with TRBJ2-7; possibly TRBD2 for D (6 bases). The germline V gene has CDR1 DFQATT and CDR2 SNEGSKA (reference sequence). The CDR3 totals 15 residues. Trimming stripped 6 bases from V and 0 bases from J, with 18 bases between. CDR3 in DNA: TGCAGTGCCTCTAAATGGGACTCTCCCTCCTACGAGCAGTACTTC. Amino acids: CSASKWDSPSYEQYF.

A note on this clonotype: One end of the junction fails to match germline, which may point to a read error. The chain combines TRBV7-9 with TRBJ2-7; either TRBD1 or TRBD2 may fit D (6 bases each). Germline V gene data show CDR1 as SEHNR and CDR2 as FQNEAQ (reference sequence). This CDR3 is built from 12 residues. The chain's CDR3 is CASSSDTGRPNF. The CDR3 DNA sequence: TGTGCCAGCAGCTCCGATACAGGGAGGCCAAACTTC.

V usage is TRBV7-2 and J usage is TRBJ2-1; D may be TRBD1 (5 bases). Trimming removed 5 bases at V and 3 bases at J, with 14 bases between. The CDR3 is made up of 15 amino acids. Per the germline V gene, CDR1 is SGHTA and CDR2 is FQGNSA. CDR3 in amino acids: CASSAAPQGYNEQFF. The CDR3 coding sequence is TGTGCCAGCAGCGCCGCCCCTCAGGGCTACAATGAGCAGTTCTTC. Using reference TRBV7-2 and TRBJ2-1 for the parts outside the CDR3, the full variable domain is GAGVSQSPSNKVTEKGKDVELRCDPISGHTALYWYRQSLGQGLEFLIYFQGNSAPDKSGLPSDRFSAERTGGSVSTLTIQRTQQEDSAVYLCASSAAPQGYNEQFFGPGTRLTVL.

This chain's CDR3 is CASSFVSGGSYQQFF. The CDR3, as DNA: TGCGCCAGCAGCTTTGTTAGCGGGGGGAGCTATCAGCAGTTCTTC. The genes are TRBV5-1 and TRBJ2-1, with 10 bases matching TRBD2. Germline V gene data show CDR1 as SGHRS and CDR2 as YFSETQ. The CDR3 runs 15 residues. J gave up 11 bases and V 2 bases, and 10 bases lay outside the gene matches.

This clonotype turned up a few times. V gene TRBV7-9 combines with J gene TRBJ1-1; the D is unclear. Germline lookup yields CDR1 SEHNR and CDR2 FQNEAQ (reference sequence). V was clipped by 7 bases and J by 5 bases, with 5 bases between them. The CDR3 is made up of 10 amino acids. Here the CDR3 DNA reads TGTGCCAGCAAAGGGACTGAAGCTTTCTTT. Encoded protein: CASKGTEAFF.

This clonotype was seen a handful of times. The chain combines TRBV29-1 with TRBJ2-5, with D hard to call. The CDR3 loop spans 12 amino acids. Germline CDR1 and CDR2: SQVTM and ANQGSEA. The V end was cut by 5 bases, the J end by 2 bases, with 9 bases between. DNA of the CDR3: TGCAGCGTTCGTAAGGGACAAGAGACCCAGTACTTC. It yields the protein CSVRKGQETQYF.

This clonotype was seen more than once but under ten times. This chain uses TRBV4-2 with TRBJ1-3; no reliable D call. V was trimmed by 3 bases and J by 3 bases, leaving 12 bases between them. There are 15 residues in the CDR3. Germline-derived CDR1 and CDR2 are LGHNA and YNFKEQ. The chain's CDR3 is CASSQVTALGNTIYF. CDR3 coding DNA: TGTGCCAGCAGCCAGGTTACGGCACTTGGAAACACCATATATTTT.

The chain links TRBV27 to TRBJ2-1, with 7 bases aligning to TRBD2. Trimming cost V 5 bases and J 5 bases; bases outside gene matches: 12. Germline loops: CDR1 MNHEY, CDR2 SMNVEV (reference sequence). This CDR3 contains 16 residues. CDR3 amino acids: CASSQLNPSGHNEQFF. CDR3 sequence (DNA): TGTGCCAGCAGTCAACTCAACCCTAGCGGCCACAATGAGCAGTTCTTC.

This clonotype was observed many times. This chain's CDR3 is CASSFIGRAYEQYF. The CDR3 bases are TGTGCCAGCAGCTTCATAGGACGGGCCTACGAGCAGTACTTC. The rearrangement links TRBV7-8 to TRBJ2-7; D gene ambiguous. Germline V CDR1 and CDR2: SGHVS, FQNEAQ. This CDR3 spans 14 amino acids. Trimming cost V 3 bases and J 2 bases, with 11 bases left between them.

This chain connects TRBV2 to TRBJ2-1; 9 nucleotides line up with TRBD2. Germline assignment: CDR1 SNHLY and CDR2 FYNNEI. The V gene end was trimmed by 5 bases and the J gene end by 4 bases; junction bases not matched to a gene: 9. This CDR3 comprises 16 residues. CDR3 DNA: TGTGCCAGCAGTCGACCGGGACTAGCCCTTTACAATGAGCAGTTCTTC. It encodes CASSRPGLALYNEQFF.

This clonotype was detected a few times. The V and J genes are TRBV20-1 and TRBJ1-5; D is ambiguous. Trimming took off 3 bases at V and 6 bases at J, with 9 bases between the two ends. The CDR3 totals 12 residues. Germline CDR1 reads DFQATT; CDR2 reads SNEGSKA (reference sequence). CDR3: CSASEMPQPQHF. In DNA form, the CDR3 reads TGCAGTGCTAGCGAAATGCCTCAGCCCCAGCATTTT.

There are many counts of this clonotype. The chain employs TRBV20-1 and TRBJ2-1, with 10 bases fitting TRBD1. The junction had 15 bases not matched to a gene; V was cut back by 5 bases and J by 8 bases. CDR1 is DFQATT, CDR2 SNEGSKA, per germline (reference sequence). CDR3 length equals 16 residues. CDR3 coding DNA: TGCAGTGCTTTCCTAATTCGGGACAGGGGTCTTGATGAGCAGTTCTTC. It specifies CSAFLIRDRGLDEQFF.

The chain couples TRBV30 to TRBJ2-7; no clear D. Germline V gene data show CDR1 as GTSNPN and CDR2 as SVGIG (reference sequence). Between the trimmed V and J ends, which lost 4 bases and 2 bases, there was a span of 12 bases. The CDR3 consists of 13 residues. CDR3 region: CAWNRNWAYEQYF. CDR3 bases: TGTGCCTGGAATAGAAATTGGGCCTACGAGCAGTACTTC.

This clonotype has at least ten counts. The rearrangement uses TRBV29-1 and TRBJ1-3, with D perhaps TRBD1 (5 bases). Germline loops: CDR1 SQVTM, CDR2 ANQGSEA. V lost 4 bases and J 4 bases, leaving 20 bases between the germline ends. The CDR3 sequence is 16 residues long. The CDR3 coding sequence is TGCAGCGTTGCGTTTGGCGGCCAGGGACCAGGAAACACCATATATTTT. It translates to CSVAFGGQGPGNTIYF.

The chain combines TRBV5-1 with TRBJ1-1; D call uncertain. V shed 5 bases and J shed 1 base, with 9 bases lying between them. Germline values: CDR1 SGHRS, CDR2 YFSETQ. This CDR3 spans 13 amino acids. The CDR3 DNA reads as TGCGCCAGCAGATATGAAACGAACACTGAAGCTTTCTTT. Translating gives CASRYETNTEAFF. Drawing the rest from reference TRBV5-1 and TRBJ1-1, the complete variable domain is KAGVTQTPRYLIKTRGQQVTLSCSPISGHRSVSWYQQTPGQGLQFLFEYFSETQRNKGNFPGRFSGRQFSNSRSEMNVSTLELGDSALYLCASRYETNTEAFFGQGTRLTVV.

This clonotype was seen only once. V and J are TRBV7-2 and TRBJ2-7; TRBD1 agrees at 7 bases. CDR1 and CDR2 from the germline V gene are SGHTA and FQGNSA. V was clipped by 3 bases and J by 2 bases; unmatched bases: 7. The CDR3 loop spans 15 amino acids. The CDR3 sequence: CASSLTGTEAYEQYF. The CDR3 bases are TGTGCCAGCAGCTTGACCGGGACAGAAGCCTACGAGCAGTACTTC.

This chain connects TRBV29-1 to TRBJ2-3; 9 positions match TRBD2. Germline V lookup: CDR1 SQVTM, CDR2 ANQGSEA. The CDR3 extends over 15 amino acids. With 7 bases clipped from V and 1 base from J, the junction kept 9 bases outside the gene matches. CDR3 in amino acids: CSAEGTSWGTDTQYF. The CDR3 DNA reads TGCAGCGCAGAAGGGACTAGCTGGGGCACAGATACGCAGTATTTT.

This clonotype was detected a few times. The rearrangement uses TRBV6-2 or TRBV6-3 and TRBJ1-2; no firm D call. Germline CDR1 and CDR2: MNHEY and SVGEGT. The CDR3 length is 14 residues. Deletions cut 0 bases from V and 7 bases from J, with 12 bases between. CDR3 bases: TGTGCCAGCAGTTACTCTACAGCCTTTGCTGGCTACACCTTC. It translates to CASSYSTAFAGYTF.

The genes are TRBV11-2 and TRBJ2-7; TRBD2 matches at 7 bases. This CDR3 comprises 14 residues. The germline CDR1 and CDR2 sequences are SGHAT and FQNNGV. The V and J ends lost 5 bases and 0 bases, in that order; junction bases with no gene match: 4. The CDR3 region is CASSAGTNSYEQYF. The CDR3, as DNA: TGTGCCAGCAGCGCCGGGACTAACTCCTACGAGCAGTACTTC.